Sequencing of this TCR beta chain was carried out in a study of blood T cell repertoires in COVID-19 (dated by TCRdb to the early 2020s). Concerning the study at large: Samples covering the acute and convalescent phases of COVID-19 were provided by collaborators in the United States, Italy and Spain. The repertoires were made available in a free public database intended to serve as a resource for research on the immune response to SARS-CoV-2. The dataset comprised deeply sampled blood TCRbeta repertoires from subjects exposed to, actively infected with, or recovered from COVID-19. The prospective study material was composed of cDNA or gDNA derived from T cells, B-cell-depleted T cells, or PBMCs. The samples were drawn from two sources: the first 160 participants of the ongoing ImmuneRACE study, and 1,254 subjects contributed by 6 global collaborators. Nearly every sample came with metadata listing a de-identified subject ID, COVID-19 status, age in years and sex. HLA class I and class II types, where available, came from metadata supplied by the sample provider rather than from assay-based typing. Broader findings and caveats from the paper: The amount of clinical and demographic metadata varied by source and participant and was provided uncurated.

TCRbeta CDR3 regions were amplified from genomic DNA using the immunoSEQ Assay, a bias-controlled multiplex PCR. The paper's processing steps were these. Within the assay, amplification of reference gene primers was used to estimate how many nucleated cells each sample contained. To quantify the absolute abundance of each unique TCRbeta CDR3 rearrangement, sequence reads were collapsed and filtered. For each sample, productive Simpson clonality was calculated by taking the square root of Simpson's diversity index across productive rearrangements. TCRdb obtained this table from immuneACCESS and retained in-frame rearrangements with V and J assigned. These tables miss some clones; where compared with another copy, unresolved V genes account for less than half of the shortfall, and the remainder is unexplained. Clone size and V and J calls were adopted from that table, with D and trimming inferred from the DNA. Across this sample there are fewer than 200,000 clones, with 80% to 90% seen only once. The top ten constitute 9.5% to 15% of the sample.

CDR1 LGHNA and CDR2 YNFKEQ are derived from the germline V gene. Its CDR3 holds 15 amino acids, cysteine through phenylalanine. Of the read, only the CDR3 DNA is kept; its 45 bases are in frame from base 1. V lost 0 bases and J lost 6 bases; the stretch between them is 15 bases long. One collaborating source in Seattle enrolled patients while the patients were actively infected and followed the patients over time throughout the course of disease. The collaborating institutions used their own protocols to collect whole blood in K2EDTA tubes. For TCRbeta analysis, collaborator samples were shipped as frozen whole blood, as isolated PBMCs, or as DNA extracted from either sample type. On this clone: Its target antigen remains unknown. No base quality information exists; no much larger clone differs at one position.

The sample comprised peripheral blood. The origin of this receptor is a woman in her seventies with COVID-19, enrolled during active disease. The V gene is TRBV4-2 and the J gene is TRBJ2-7, with TRBD2 as a weak D call on 6 bases. The sequence in DNA is TGTGCCAGCAGCCAAGATCCCGGGGGTTGGGGCGAGCAGTACTTC. This translates into CASSQDPGGWGEQYF.